This T cell receptor (beta chain) derives from a study of cytomegalovirus exposure and HLA in healthy donors. V shed 4 bases, J shed 1 base, and the junction held 8 bases outside the gene matches. This CDR3 has 18 amino acids. Germline V gene data show CDR1 as SGDLS and CDR2 as YYNGEE. 13 Jbeta primers and 60 Vbeta primers were used for the PCR. TCRdb's table, derived via immunoSEQ multiplex PCR, lists solely in-frame clones and lacks some. This sample has 95,000 to 150,000 clones, with 73% found just once. The receptor was isolated from a woman between 40 and 50 years old in good health and CMV-seronegative. The chain recombines TRBV9 with TRBJ2-6, with 10 bases identical to TRBD1. Material: PBMCs. The CDR3 nucleotides are TGTGCCAGCAGCTCACCCAAGGACAGGGGGTCTGGGGCCAACGTCCTGACTTTC. This gives the protein CASSSPKDRGSGANVLTF.